The rows below give T cell receptor beta chains drawn from one sample of a study of blood T cell repertoires in COVID-19. Libraries were prepared by immunoSEQ multiplex PCR; TCRdb keeps only in-frame clonotypes and omits some of them. Here the sample spans 320,000 or so clones, more than 85% being singletons. The sequenced material came from PBMCs or T cells enriched from blood (not recorded which). These receptors were obtained from a woman under 40 who had recovered from COVID-19. Each CDR3 is given with its conserved first and last residue. D genes are given only for firm matches. Expanded clones are given a class, and other clones once, few, many or no size at all.

cdr3_nt cdr3_aa d_call j_call clone_size cdr3_length v_call
TGTGCCAGCAGTTCCGACAGGGGGCGAGTCACCGGGGAGCTGTTTTTT CASSSDRGRVTGELFF TRBD1 TRBJ2-2 NA 16 TRBV27
TGTGCCAGCAGTTACTGGGCGGGAAATCAGCCCCAGCATTTT CASSYWAGNQPQHF NA TRBJ1-5 NA 14 TRBV6-2/TRBV6-3
TGTGCCAGCAGCCGAAGACAGAACAATCAGCCCCAGCATTTT CASSRRQNNQPQHF NA TRBJ1-5 few 14 TRBV5-6
TGTGCCAGCACCACAAGTTCTTTGAACACTGAAGCTTTCTTT CASTTSSLNTEAFF NA TRBJ1-1 NA 14 TRBV6-5
TGTGCCAGCAGTCTTGGGGGGTCCAATCAGCCCCAGCATTTT CASSLGGSNQPQHF NA TRBJ1-5 NA 14 TRBV25-1
TGTGCCAGCAGGACTGGACAGGGGGTGAGCGGGGAGCTGTTTTTT CASRTGQGVSGELFF TRBD1 TRBJ2-2 NA 15 TRBV6-5
TGTGCCAGCAGTTCCCGTCGTACTAATGAAAAACTGTTTTTT CASSSRRTNEKLFF NA TRBJ1-4 NA 14 TRBV27
TGTGCCAGCAGTTTAGTTAGCCCGCCCCAGCATTTT CASSLVSPPQHF NA TRBJ1-5 NA 12 TRBV28
TGTGCCAGCAGTTATGGCCCCACAGCCAGGGCCTACGAGCAGTACTTC CASSYGPTARAYEQYF NA TRBJ2-7 NA 16 TRBV6-8
TGTGCCAGCAGCTTACAGGGGACCTATGGCTACACCTTC CASSLQGTYGYTF TRBD1 TRBJ1-2 NA 13 TRBV27
TGTGCCAGCAGCTTCGGAGTTTTCGCGGGGGAGGACGAGCAGTACTTC CASSFGVFAGEDEQYF TRBD2 TRBJ2-7 NA 16 TRBV7-2
TGTGCCAGCAGTATAAACACCGGGGAGCTGTTTTTT CASSINTGELFF NA TRBJ2-2 NA 12 TRBV12-3/TRBV12-4
TGTGCCAGCTTAGCGGCCCCGCAAGAGACCCAGTACTTC CASLAAPQETQYF NA TRBJ2-5 NA 13 TRBV2
TGTGCCAGCAGCCCAGAGTCCGGGCAGGATCACAGGGGCATTCAGTACTTC CASSPESGQDHRGIQYF TRBD1 TRBJ2-4 once 17 TRBV4-2
TGTGCCTGGAGTGCCGGGACAGGGCTTCAGCCCCAGCATTTT CAWSAGTGLQPQHF TRBD1 TRBJ1-5 once 14 TRBV30
TGTGCCAGCAGCCCTTCAGAGAACACCGGGGAGCTGTTTTTT CASSPSENTGELFF NA TRBJ2-2 NA 14 TRBV11-2
TGTGCCTGGGAGACAGGGGGTGATCAGCCCCAGCATTTT CAWETGGDQPQHF TRBD1 TRBJ1-5 NA 13 TRBV30
TGTGCCAGCACAGGGGCTCCGAATGATCAGCCCCAGCATTTT CASTGAPNDQPQHF NA TRBJ1-5 NA 14 TRBV28